A selection of T cell receptor beta chains follows, all from one sample in a study of CD8 T cells in Susac syndrome. MiXCR was run by TCRdb on the immunoSEQ multiplex PCR reads, yielding one entry per CDR3 protein. The sample contains about 110,000 distinct CDR3 sequences, roughly 94% of which appear only once. What was sequenced was CD8+ T cells from PBMCs. Every receptor here comes from a human donor with Susac syndrome. The CDR3 runs from the conserved cysteine through the conserved F or W. A D gene is named only where the DNA matches it firmly. Some rows have no size entry. The others give once, few or many, or a class for an expanded clone.

j_gene	v_gene	d_gene	abundance	CDR3aa	CDR3nt
TRBJ1-1	TRBV12-3/TRBV12-4	TRBD1	.	CASSPTGTGGTEAFF	TGTGCCAGCAGTCCCACCGGGACAGGGGGCACTGAAGCTTTCTTT
TRBJ1-2	TRBV9	TRBD1	few	CASSVGQANYGYTF	TGTGCCAGCAGCGTGGGACAGGCCAACTATGGCTACACCTTC
TRBJ1-2	TRBV20-1	TRBD1	.	CSARDNAGGDYGYTF	TGCAGTGCTAGAGATAATGCAGGGGGGGACTATGGCTACACCTTC
TRBJ2-7	TRBV3-1	TRBD2	.	CASSQDRLAGASYEQYF	TGTGCCAGCAGCCAAGATCGACTAGCGGGCGCTTCCTACGAGCAGTACTTC
TRBJ1-2	TRBV4-1	.	.	CASSHRGAGYGYTF	TGCGCCAGCAGCCACCGGGGGGCGGGCTATGGCTACACCTTC
TRBJ1-2	TRBV4-1	.	.	CASSQDPGLNYGYTF	TGCGCCAGCAGCCAAGACCCGGGACTCAACTATGGCTACACCTTC
TRBJ2-1	TRBV5-1	TRBD2	.	CASSLLGLVYNEQFF	TGCGCCAGCAGCTTGTTGGGACTAGTCTACAATGAGCAGTTCTTC
TRBJ2-7	TRBV20-1	TRBD2	once	CSAPAGAPYEQYF	TGCAGTGCTCCAGCGGGGGCCCCCTACGAGCAGTACTTC
TRBJ2-7	TRBV20-1	.	.	CSAREAHEQYF	TGCAGTGCTAGAGAGGCCCACGAGCAGTACTTC
TRBJ2-5	TRBV19	.	.	CASGDFQGQETQYF	TGTGCCAGTGGGGACTTCCAGGGACAAGAGACCCAGTACTTC
TRBJ2-7	TRBV20-1	.	.	CSALTGDSYEQYF	TGCAGTGCCCTCACTGGGGACTCCTACGAGCAGTACTTC
TRBJ2-5	TRBV20-1	.	.	CSAKGPRPKETQYF	TGCAGTGCCAAGGGCCCAAGACCCAAAGAGACCCAGTACTTC
TRBJ1-1	TRBV4-1	.	.	CASKFLSGENTEAFF	TGCGCCAGCAAGTTTCTTTCGGGTGAAAACACTGAAGCTTTCTTT
TRBJ2-3	TRBV9	TRBD1	.	CASSVGWPDRSTDTQYF	TGTGCCAGCAGCGTAGGTTGGCCGGACAGGTCCACAGATACGCAGTATTTT
TRBJ1-2	TRBV20-1	TRBD1	once	CSARDREGANGYTF	TGCAGTGCTCGGGACAGGGAGGGGGCGAATGGCTACACCTTC
TRBJ1-2	TRBV7-9	.	.	CASSQEGNGYTF	TGTGCCAGCAGCCAGGAAGGGAATGGCTACACCTTC
TRBJ2-6	TRBV6-5	TRBD2	once	CASSYSGTTGANVLTF	TGTGCCAGCAGTTACTCCGGGACTACTGGGGCCAACGTCCTGACTTTC
TRBJ1-6	TRBV10-2	TRBD1	.	CASSGNGTGGPPLHF	TGCGCCAGCAGTGGGAACGGGACAGGGGGTCCACCCCTCCACTTT
TRBJ1-1	TRBV27	TRBD1	.	CASSFTGAEAFF	TGTGCCAGCAGTTTTACAGGGGCTGAAGCTTTCTTT
TRBJ1-1	TRBV20-1	TRBD1	.	CSAAGTGGGIEAFF	TGCAGTGCTGCCGGGACAGGGGGCGGGATTGAAGCTTTCTTT
TRBJ1-4	TRBV24-1	.	.	CARRGGEKLFF	TGTGCCCGGCGAGGCGGTGAAAAACTGTTTTTT
TRBJ2-7	TRBV20-1	TRBD2	.	CSAKSGTSGYEQYF	TGCAGTGCTAAATCCGGGACTAGCGGCTACGAGCAGTACTTC